The T cell receptor (beta chain) under discussion was sequenced for a study of cytomegalovirus exposure and HLA in healthy donors. Notes on the study in general: Testing in vitro showed a few CMV-associated chains specific for CMV antigens. Cytomegalovirus association was assigned to some 160 TCR beta chains. When analyzed later, a missense DCLRE1C variant was found to be linked to TCR beta V- and J-gene trimming. By a later analysis, the bulk of CMV-associated TCR beta chains appeared HLA-restricted.

Primers: 60 Vbeta forward and 13 Jbeta reverse. Generated by immunoSEQ multiplex PCR, the TCRdb table keeps only in-frame clones and is missing some. Across about 190,000 clones, the top ten clones capture approximately 0.98% of the sample. CDR1 and CDR2 from the germline V gene are SNHLY and FYNNEI. The CDR3 is made up of 15 amino acids. Trimming stripped 4 bases from V and 0 bases from J, with 13 bases between. A remark on this clone: Its target is unknown.

The specimen sequenced was PBMCs. This TCR came from a woman aged 30 to 39 in good health and CMV-seropositive. The chain is built from TRBV2 and TRBJ2-7; perhaps TRBD2 as D (5 bases). For the CDR3, the DNA is TGTGCCAGCAGTGTAGGAGGAACCCACTCCTACGAGCAGTACTTC. Amino acids: CASSVGGTHSYEQYF.